This T cell receptor (beta chain) was retrieved from a study of T cell responses to AZD1222 COVID-19 vaccine. Study-wide results and limits: Spike regions recognized by vaccine-associated CD4 TCRs spanned the protein, led by 160-218 and 743-854.

The data were produced by immunoSEQ multiplex PCR, yet TCRdb's version contains in-frame clones alone and is incomplete. Among about 97,000 clones, roughly 87% were seen once, and the ten largest hold 15% to 20%. This clone was counted a single time. As yet, its antigen is unknown. CDR1 is LGHDT and CDR2 is YNNKEL in the germline V gene (reference sequence). Germline trimming cut 0 bases from V and 7 bases from J; bases unmatched to any gene: 6. The CDR3 consists of 16 residues. This sequence joins TRBV3-1 (or the pseudogene TRBV3-2) and TRBJ2-1, with 10 bases lining up with TRBD2. The specimen comprised peripheral blood, sampled on day 0 of AZD1222 vaccination. This sequence was found in an adult in good health. This CDR3 is CASSQDLVSGRNEQFF. Written as DNA, the CDR3 is TGTGCCAGCAGCCAAGATCTTGTTAGCGGGAGGAATGAGCAGTTCTTC.